This T cell receptor (beta chain) was sequenced during a study of blood T cell repertoires in COVID-19. About the research overall: Collection of acute and convalescent COVID-19 samples took place in the United States, Italy and Spain. Sample material is recorded as cDNA or gDNA derived from T cells, B-cell-depleted T cells, or PBMCs.

As processed by the authors: The assay estimated nucleated cells by amplifying reference gene primers. Profiling relied on immunoSEQ multiplex PCR, and the TCRdb table lists in-frame clones only, not all of them. V, J and clone size reflect that table, while D and trimming were determined from the DNA. The table includes 490,000 or so clones, approximately 90% detected once. This CDR3 spans 16 amino acids. The V and J ends lost 4 bases and 0 bases, in that order; junction bases with no gene match: 5. The germline CDR1 and CDR2 sequences are MNHNS and SASEGT. The specimen was PBMCs or T cells enriched from blood (not recorded which). The sequence was obtained from a woman between 55 and 75 years old who had recovered from COVID-19. The chain uses TRBV6-1 and TRBJ1-1; 10 nucleotides match TRBD1. This chain's CDR3 is CASSGTGGDMNTEAFF. The DNA for the CDR3 is TGTGCCAGCAGTGGGACAGGGGGAGACATGAACACTGAAGCTTTCTTT.